These 4 T cell receptor beta chains were sequenced from one sample in a study of response to subunit inactivated influenza vaccine (dated by TCRdb to the late 2010s). To prepare the library, RT-PCR was applied. The sequencer listed for this sample is Illumina HiSeq 2500. TCRdb applied fastp at Q25 and MiXCR to the public reads, then kept only in-frame beta chains. Merged by CDR3 protein, the rows form single entries marked with the most common genes and DNA. The sample records just over 300,000 distinct CDR3 sequences, around a fifth of which are singletons. The ten largest clones represent 10% of the sample. This specimen consisted of PBMCs from blood, obtained less than 22 months after vaccination. These receptors were obtained from a man between 50 and 69 years old who received an inactivated influenza vaccine. Donor details come from another sample of the same person, matched by shared clones.

This clonotype was observed a handful of times. This chain uses TRBV10-2 with TRBJ2-4, with 7 nucleotides matching TRBD1. The CDR3 extends over 15 amino acids. The germline V gene has CDR1 WSHSY and CDR2 SAAADI. V lost 6 bases and J lost 1; bases outside the gene matches: 6. The CDR3 DNA reads TGCGCCAGCAGCCTAGGGGACAGCGCCAAAAACATTCAGTACTTC. This codes for CASSLGDSAKNIQYF.

This clonotype was detected a few times. The chain couples TRBV29-1 to TRBJ1-3; D is ambiguous. Trimming removed 0 bases from V and 2 bases from J, with 8 bases in between. The germline V gene has CDR1 SQVTM and CDR2 ANQGSEA. The CDR3 runs 14 residues. CDR3 sequence (DNA): TGCAGCGTTGAAGAATGGGGAGCTGGAAACACCATATATTTT. Its protein is CSVEEWGAGNTIYF.

CDR3 sequence (DNA): TGTGCCTGGAGTGTTTCGTACAGGGGGAACTACGAGCAGTACTTC. It specifies CAWSVSYRGNYEQYF. The V call is TRBV30, the J call TRBJ2-7, with 8 nucleotides matching TRBD1. Germline CDR1 and CDR2: GTSNPN and SVGIG (reference sequence). The CDR3 is 15 residues long. Germline trimming cut 0 bases from V and 3 bases from J; bases unmatched to any gene: 7.

Only a few counts were recorded for this clonotype. J is TRBJ2-1 and V is TRBV4-3; 7 nucleotides align to TRBD2. CDR3 size: 16 residues. The germline CDR1 and CDR2 sequences are LGHNA and YSLEER. The V and J ends lost 1 base and 10 bases, in that order; junction bases with no gene match: 13. The CDR3 reads CASSQAGHRTSSEQFF. CDR3 sequence (DNA): TGCGCCAGCAGCCAAGCCGGGCATCGGACTAGTTCCGAGCAGTTCTTC.